This T cell receptor (beta chain) was sequenced in a study of beta chain features in type 1 diabetes. Study-level results: Patients and controls would share equally any PCR tilt toward shorter templates. TCRB CDR3 length was moderately but significantly reduced in all four CD4+ subsets of Type 1 diabetes patients.

The CDR3 loop spans 11 amino acids. The V end lost 0 bases, the J end lost 3 bases, and 0 bases lay between the germline ends. Germline lookup yields CDR1 GTSNPN and CDR2 SVGIG (reference sequence). This clone was seen a handful of times. Antigen: not known. The sample carries other DNA sequences with the same CDR3. Every donor had blood drawn once into heparin, roughly 100 mL on average. Purity of each sorted population was above 95%. Sequenced material consisted of expressed TCRB transcripts (all of the isolated RNA was reverse transcribed). The data were produced by immunoSEQ multiplex PCR, yet TCRdb's version contains in-frame clones alone and is incomplete. The sample has roughly 220,000 clones, around 15% seen once.

V is TRBV30 and J is TRBJ2-1; D unresolved. Sequencing was performed on naive CD4+ T cells from blood. This TCR came from a man aged 25-40 years with type 1 diabetes. This CDR3 is CAWSVYNEQFF. As DNA, the CDR3 is TGTGCCTGGAGTGTCTACAATGAGCAGTTCTTC.